This TCR beta chain was found in a study of identical twins. The CDR3 loop spans 16 amino acids. V was pared by 4 bases and J by 0 bases, with 12 bases between. Germline assignment: CDR1 LNHNV and CDR2 YYDKDF (reference sequence). TCRdb independently ran MiXCR on the 5' RACE reads; one entry per CDR3 protein. This sample has approximately 530,000 distinct CDR3 sequences, with more than 20% found just once. Study-level results: Twin-shared out-of-frame alpha sequences showed excess low generation probability. Analyses of zero insertions could be partly confounded by invariant MAIT and iNKT cells.

As to this clonotype: The antigen is unknown.

These data are also associated with another study on yellow fever vaccine responses in identical twins. That work adds: Twins reportedly had a vaccine T cell response that seemed partly convergent, partly personalized.

The clonotype was recovered from a woman in her late teens or twenties in good health. The J gene is TRBJ2-2, the V gene TRBV15; a possible D gene is TRBD1 (6 bases). Sequenced: CD4+ T cells sorted from blood. The CDR3 region is CATSILGHANTGELFF. The CDR3 DNA follows: TGTGCCACCAGCATATTGGGACACGCGAACACCGGGGAGCTGTTTTTT.